The following is a T cell receptor beta chain sequence with its context. Original analysis: Amplification with reference gene primers provided the estimates of nucleated cell counts. The repertoire was sequenced with immunoSEQ multiplex PCR; TCRdb's copy has only in-frame clones and lacks some. V and J calls and clone size follow that table, whereas D and trimming were derived from the DNA. Of 140,000 to 150,000 clones in the sample, approximately 86% were seen once. These data belong to a study of blood T cell repertoires in COVID-19. CDR1 and CDR2 from the germline V gene are ENHRY and SYGVKD. The CDR3 is 13 amino acids. V was pared by 4 bases and J by 14 bases, with 15 bases between.

The V and J genes are TRBV10-3 and TRBJ1-6; TRBD1 is a possible D gene (5 bases). This receptor was obtained from a woman in her forties with active or convalescent COVID-19. Specimen: peripheral blood. The CDR3 is CAISGQGTSTLHF. The DNA for the CDR3 is TGTGCCATCAGTGGCCAAGGGACTTCCACCCTCCACTTT.